These 7 T cell receptor beta chains originate from one sample sequenced in a study of patients and donors after allogeneic stem cell transplantation. MiXCR was run by TCRdb on the RT-PCR reads, yielding one entry per CDR3 protein. The table includes about a thousand distinct CDR3 sequences, approximately 0.42% detected once. The material sequenced was blood, either unsorted or a sorted T cell fraction (not recorded which). The receptors originated from a human donor who was either an allogeneic HSCT recipient or a stem cell or donor lymphocyte infusion donor (not recorded which). It is not recorded whose cells these are; they may come from a transplant donor.

This clonotype came up many times. The J gene is TRBJ2-7, the V gene TRBV15; 9 nucleotides match TRBD2. Unmatched junction bases numbered 7, after V lost 1 base and J lost 3 bases. The CDR3 is 16 amino acids. Germline assignment: CDR1 LNHNV and CDR2 YYDKDF (reference sequence). CDR3 nucleotide sequence: TGTGCCACCAGCAGAGGAGCGGGAGGCCGAGACTACGAGCAGTACTTC. As protein: CATSRGAGGRDYEQYF.

This chain connects TRBV4-3 to TRBJ2-7; 7 bases match TRBD1. This CDR3 has 14 amino acids. The germline gives CDR1 LGHNA, CDR2 YSLEER. With 2 bases clipped from V and 5 bases from J, the junction kept 6 bases outside the gene matches. DNA for the CDR3: TGCGCCAGCAGCCAAAACAGGGGTAGCCACGAGCAGTACTTC. Its translation: CASSQNRGSHEQYF.

By share, this clonotype counts as medium-sized (0.01 to 0.1%). The genes are TRBV28 and TRBJ1-4; 7 bases fit TRBD1. This CDR3 comprises 14 residues. Germline V gene data show CDR1 as MDHEN and CDR2 as SYDVKM. The junction had 10 bases not matched to a gene; V was cut back by 10 bases and J by 5 bases. The CDR3 loop reads CATQSGQKNEKLFF. The CDR3 nucleotides are TGTGCCACCCAGTCGGGACAGAAGAATGAAAAACTGTTTTTT.

This clonotype was observed many times. The chain recombines TRBV9 with TRBJ2-2; the D is unclear. CDR1 is SGDLS, CDR2 YYNGEE, per germline. The ends were cut back, 0 bases at V and 6 bases at J, with 6 bases in the middle. This CDR3 spans 13 amino acids. Here the CDR3 reads CASSVVSSGELFF. The CDR3 coding sequence is TGTGCCAGCAGCGTAGTATCCTCCGGGGAGCTGTTTTTT. Complete variable domain (other parts from reference TRBV9 and TRBJ2-2): DSGVTQTPKHLITATGQRVTLRCSPRSGDLSVYWYQQSLDQGLQFLIQYYNGEERAKGNILERFSAQQFPDLHSELNLSSLELGDSALYFCASSVVSSGELFFGEGSRLTVL.

By share, this clonotype counts as large. The chain uses TRBV9 and TRBJ2-7; D call uncertain. V was cut by 4 bases and J by 0 bases, with 14 bases left in between. CDR1 and CDR2 (germline): SGDLS, YYNGEE. The CDR3 is 15 amino acids. CDR3 sequence: CASSPRQGRSYEQYF. CDR3 coding DNA: TGTGCCAGCAGCCCTCGACAAGGGCGCTCCTACGAGCAGTACTTC.

This clonotype is classed as medium-sized. The rearrangement uses TRBV30 and TRBJ2-7; D is ambiguous. Germline-derived CDR1 and CDR2 are GTSNPN and SVGIG (reference sequence). V gave up 4 bases and J gave up 5 bases, with 3 bases separating them. The CDR3 is 9 amino acids. DNA for the CDR3: TGTGCCTGGAAGGACGAGCAGTACTTC. This gives the protein CAWKDEQYF. Drawing the rest from reference TRBV30 and TRBJ2-7, the complete variable domain is SQTIHQWPATLVQPVGSPLSLECTVEGTSNPNLYWYRQAAGRGLQLLFYSVGIGQISSEVPQNLSASRPQDRQFILSSKKLLLSDSGFYLCAWKDEQYFGPGTRLTVT.

This clonotype is deemed medium-sized. The genes are TRBV4-3 and TRBJ2-7; perhaps TRBD1 as D (6 bases). The CDR3 covers 15 residues. Germline CDR1 is LGHNA and CDR2 is YSLEER. V was shortened by 0 bases and J by 2 bases, with 11 bases between the two germline ends. The CDR3 loop is CASSQDLGTTYEQYF. The CDR3 nucleotides are TGCGCCAGCAGCCAAGACCTTGGGACAACCTACGAGCAGTACTTC.